This T cell receptor beta chain was profiled in a study of blood T cell repertoires in COVID-19. Background on the study: Material from acute and convalescent COVID-19 was sourced from the United States, Italy and Spain. PBMCs, B-cell-depleted T cells, or T cells were the source of the cDNA or gDNA that made up the material.

The CDR3 consists of 15 residues. Original analysis: Estimation of nucleated cell counts relied on the amplification of reference gene primers. TCRdb's copy holds only in-frame clones and misses some; the assay was immunoSEQ multiplex PCR. D and trimming were read from the DNA, whereas the V and J calls and clone size are those reported in that table. Here the sample spans hundreds of thousands of clones, roughly 89% being singletons. This clone was recorded a few times. Seattle participants joined during active infection and were tracked over time. The chain joins TRBV21-1 to TRBJ1-1; TRBD1 is the table's D call, not checked against the DNA. TRBV21-1 is assigned pseudogene status. Sequenced sample: peripheral blood. The sequence came from a woman aged 45 to 65 with COVID-19, enrolled during active disease. The CDR3: CASSPRGAVDTEAFF. The DNA for the CDR3 is TGTGCCAGCAGCCCCCGTGGGGCCGTGGACACTGAAGCTTTCTTT.